This TCR beta chain was identified in a study of vaccination effects on CD4 cells after COVID-19. Study results and limitations: Healthy vaccine recipients' vaccine-induced clones were almost all SARS-CoV-2 mono-reactive.

Clones were sequenced by immunoSEQ multiplex PCR, and TCRdb holds only the in-frame ones, with some missing. Among over 50,000 clones listed, more than 80% were seen once. This CDR3 comprises 13 residues. The trim removed 3 bases at V and 10 bases at J, leaving 4 bases unmatched. Germline V gene sequence: CDR1 SEHNR, CDR2 FQNEAQ (reference sequence). Viral peptide pools were used in the ViraFEST assay to expand antigen-specific CD4+ T cells, and sequencing came afterward. The culture ran for roughly ten days before CD4+ T cells were isolated. As concerns this clone: Its specificity is not known.

The source was CD4+ T cells from PBMCs cultured with HCoV-229E spike peptides, collected before COVID-19 vaccination. V usage is TRBV7-9 and J usage is TRBJ2-1; 9 bases are a match to TRBD2. The TCR was taken from a human donor who received a COVID-19 vaccine. CDR3 amino acids: CASSLGSGGEQFF. The DNA of the CDR3 is TGTGCCAGCAGCTTGGGTAGCGGGGGAGAGCAGTTCTTC.